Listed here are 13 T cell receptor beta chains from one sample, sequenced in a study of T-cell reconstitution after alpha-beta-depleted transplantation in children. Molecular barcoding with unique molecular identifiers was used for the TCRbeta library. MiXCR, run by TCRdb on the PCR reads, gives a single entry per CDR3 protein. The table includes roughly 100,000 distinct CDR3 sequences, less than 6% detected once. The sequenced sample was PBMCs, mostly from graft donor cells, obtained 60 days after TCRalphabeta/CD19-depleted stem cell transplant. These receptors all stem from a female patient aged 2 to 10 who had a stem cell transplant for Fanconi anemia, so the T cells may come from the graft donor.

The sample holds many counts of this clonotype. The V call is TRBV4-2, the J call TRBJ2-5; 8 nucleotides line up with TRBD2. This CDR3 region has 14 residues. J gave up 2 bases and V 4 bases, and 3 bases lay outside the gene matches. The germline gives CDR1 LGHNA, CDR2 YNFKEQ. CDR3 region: CASSRPGGQETQYF. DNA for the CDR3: TGTGCCAGCAGCCGCCCGGGGGGGCAAGAGACCCAGTACTTC.

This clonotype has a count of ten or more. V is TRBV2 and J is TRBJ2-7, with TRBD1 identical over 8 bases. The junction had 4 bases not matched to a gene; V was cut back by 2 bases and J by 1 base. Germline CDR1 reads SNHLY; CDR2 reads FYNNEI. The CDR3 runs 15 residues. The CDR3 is CASSEIGTGSYEQYF. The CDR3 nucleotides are TGTGCCAGCAGTGAAATCGGGACAGGATCCTACGAGCAGTACTTC.

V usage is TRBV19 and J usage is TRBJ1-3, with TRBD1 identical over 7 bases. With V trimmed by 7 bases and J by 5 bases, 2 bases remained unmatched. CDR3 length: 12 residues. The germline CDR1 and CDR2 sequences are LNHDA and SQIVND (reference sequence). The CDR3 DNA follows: TGTGCCAGTACGAGGGGGCGAAACACCATATATTTT. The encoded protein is CASTRGRNTIYF.

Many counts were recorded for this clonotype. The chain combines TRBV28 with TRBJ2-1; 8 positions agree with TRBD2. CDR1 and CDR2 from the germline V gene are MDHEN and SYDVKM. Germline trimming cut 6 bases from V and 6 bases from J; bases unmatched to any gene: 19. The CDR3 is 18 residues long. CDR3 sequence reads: CASSQRPVSLAGFNEQFF. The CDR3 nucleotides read TGTGCCAGCAGCCAGAGACCAGTCAGTCTAGCGGGCTTCAATGAGCAGTTCTTC.

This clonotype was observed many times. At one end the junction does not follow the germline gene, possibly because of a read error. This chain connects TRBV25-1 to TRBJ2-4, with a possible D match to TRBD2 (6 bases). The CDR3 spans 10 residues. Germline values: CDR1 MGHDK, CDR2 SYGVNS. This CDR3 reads CASTRVWGDF. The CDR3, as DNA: TGTGCCAGCACCAGGGTTTGGGGGGACTTC.

In DNA form, the CDR3 reads TGTGCCAGCAGTTTTAGTCCCTTGTTCTATGGCTACACCTTC. Translation: CASSFSPLFYGYTF. The chain uses TRBV28 and TRBJ1-2; D unclear. The CDR3 is made up of 14 amino acids. Trimming removed 3 bases from V and 4 bases from J, with 12 bases in between. From germline, CDR1 is MDHEN and CDR2 SYDVKM.

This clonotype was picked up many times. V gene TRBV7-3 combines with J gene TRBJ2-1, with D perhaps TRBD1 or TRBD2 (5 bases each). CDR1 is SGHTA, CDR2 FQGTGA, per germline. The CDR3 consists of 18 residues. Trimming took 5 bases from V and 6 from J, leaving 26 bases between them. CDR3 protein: CASSPLGGSVRKSNEQFF. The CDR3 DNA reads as TGTGCCAGCAGCCCCCTTGGGGGTAGCGTACGAAAGTCCAATGAGCAGTTCTTC.

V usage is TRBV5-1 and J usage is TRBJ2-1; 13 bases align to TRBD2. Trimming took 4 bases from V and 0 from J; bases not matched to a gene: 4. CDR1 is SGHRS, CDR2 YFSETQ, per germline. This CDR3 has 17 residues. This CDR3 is CASSLRTSGSSYNEQFF. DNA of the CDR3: TGCGCCAGCAGCCTAAGGACTAGCGGGAGCTCCTACAATGAGCAGTTCTTC.

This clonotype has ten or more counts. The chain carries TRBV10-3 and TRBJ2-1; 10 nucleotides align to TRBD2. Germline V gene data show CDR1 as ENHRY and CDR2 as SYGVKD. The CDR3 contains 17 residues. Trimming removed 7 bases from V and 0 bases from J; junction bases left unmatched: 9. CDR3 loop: CAITTSGNPDSYNEQFF. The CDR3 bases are TGTGCCATCACTACTAGCGGGAATCCTGACTCCTACAATGAGCAGTTCTTC.

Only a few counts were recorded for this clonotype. The CDR3 DNA reads as TGTGCCAGCAGTGGCCCGGGACAGGGGGCCGTGCACTATGGCTACACCTTC. This gives the protein CASSGPGQGAVHYGYTF. This chain connects TRBV25-1 to TRBJ1-2; 12 bases map to TRBD1. The CDR3 runs 17 residues. V trimming: 4 bases; J trimming: 3 bases; junction bases outside the gene matches: 9. The germline V gene encodes CDR1 MGHDK and CDR2 SYGVNS.

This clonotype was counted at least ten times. The DNA for the CDR3 is TGTGCCAGCAGCTTAGCGCCGGGACAGGGGAATAATTCACCCCTCCACTTT. This gives the protein CASSLAPGQGNNSPLHF. The J gene is TRBJ1-6, the V gene TRBV7-9, with TRBD1 matching over 10 bases. V was pared by 0 bases and J by 5 bases, with 4 bases of the junction left unmatched. Germline V gene sequence: CDR1 SEHNR, CDR2 FQNEAQ (reference sequence). The CDR3 runs to 17 residues.

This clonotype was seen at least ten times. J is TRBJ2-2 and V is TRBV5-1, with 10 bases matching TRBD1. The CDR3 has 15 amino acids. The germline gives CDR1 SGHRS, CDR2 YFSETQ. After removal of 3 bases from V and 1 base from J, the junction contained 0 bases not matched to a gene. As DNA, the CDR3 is TGCGCCAGCAGCTGGGACAGGGGGAACACCGGGGAGCTGTTTTTT. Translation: CASSWDRGNTGELFF.

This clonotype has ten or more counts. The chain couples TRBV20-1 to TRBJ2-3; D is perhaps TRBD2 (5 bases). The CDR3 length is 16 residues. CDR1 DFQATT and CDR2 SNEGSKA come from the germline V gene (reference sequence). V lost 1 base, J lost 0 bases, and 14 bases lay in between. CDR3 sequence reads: CSARVDLVTSTDTQYF. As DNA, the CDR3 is TGCAGTGCTAGAGTGGACTTGGTTACTAGCACAGATACGCAGTATTTT.